The 10 T cell receptor beta chains reported below all come from one sample, sequenced in a study of blood T cell repertoires in COVID-19. TCRdb's table, derived via immunoSEQ multiplex PCR, lists solely in-frame clones and lacks some. The table lists about 130,000 clones, around nine tenths of them singletons. The sample was peripheral blood. The receptors were gathered from a woman in her 70s with COVID-19, enrolled during active disease.

This rearrangement joins TRBV24-1 to TRBJ2-1, with TRBD2 as a possible D gene (7 bases). V was pared by 3 bases and J by 9 bases, with 23 bases between. CDR1 is KGHDR, CDR2 SFDVKD, per germline. The CDR3 has 17 residues. The CDR3 nucleotides are TGTGCCACCAGTGATCCAACCGGGGGGCCATGGTACGGTGAGCAGTTCTTC. Encoded protein: CATSDPTGGPWYGEQFF.

The sample holds a few counts of this clone. The rearrangement links TRBV5-1 to TRBJ2-1; D is uncertain. The V gene lost 7 bases and the J gene lost 3 bases, with 11 bases spanning the gap. The CDR3 has 13 residues. CDR1 and CDR2 from the germline V gene are SGHRS and YFSETQ. The DNA of the CDR3 is TGCGCCAGCGCCGTGGGCATCTACAATGAGCAGTTCTTC. This encodes CASAVGIYNEQFF. Based on the CDR3 plus reference TRBV5-1 and TRBJ2-1, the full variable domain is KAGVTQTPRYLIKTRGQQVTLSCSPISGHRSVSWYQQTPGQGLQFLFEYFSETQRNKGNFPGRFSGRQFSNSRSEMNVSTLELGDSALYLCASAVGIYNEQFFGPGTRLTVL.

CDR3 sequence (DNA): TGTGCCACCAGGAGCCCTATCTCTGGCTACACCTTC. It is translated as CATRSPISGYTF. This chain links TRBV24-1 with TRBJ1-2; D remains unclear. Germline assignment: CDR1 KGHDR and CDR2 SFDVKD. The CDR3 consists of 12 residues. The V and J ends lost 7 bases and 7 bases respectively, with 12 bases between them.

V usage is TRBV28 and J usage is TRBJ2-5; D remains unclear. V was pared by 9 bases and J by 2 bases, with 13 bases between. The CDR3 is 13 residues long. Germline values: CDR1 MDHEN, CDR2 SYDVKM. This CDR3 is CASTPGRQETQYF. Here the CDR3 DNA reads TGTGCCAGTACCCCTGGCAGACAAGAGACCCAGTACTTC.

The chain is built from TRBV28 and TRBJ2-7; 9 bases align to TRBD2. Unmatched junction bases numbered 8, after V lost 2 bases and J lost 6 bases. Looked up from germline, CDR1 is MDHEN and CDR2 is SYDVKM. The CDR3 spans 15 residues. The DNA for the CDR3 is TGTGCCAGCAGTTTAGTAGGACTAGCGAGTGCCGAGCAGTACTTC. It specifies CASSLVGLASAEQYF. Full variable domain (outside the CDR3, taken from reference TRBV28 and TRBJ2-7): DVKVTQSSRYLVKRTGEKVFLECVQDMDHENMFWYRQDPGLGLRLIYFSYDVKMKEKGDIPEGYSVSREKKERFSLILESASTNQTSMYLCASSLVGLASAEQYFGPGTRLTVT.

The chain employs TRBV12-3 or TRBV12-4 and TRBJ1-5, with no clear D. V gave up 6 bases and J gave up 1 base, with 7 bases separating them. The length of the CDR3 is 13 residues. In nucleotides, the CDR3 is TGTGCCAGCAGCCCCCTAAGCAATCAGCCCCAGCATTTT. Amino acids: CASSPLSNQPQHF.

V usage is TRBV19 and J usage is TRBJ2-5; D might be TRBD1 (5 bases). V was pared by 6 bases and J by 3 bases, with 14 bases between. The CDR3 is 14 residues long. CDR1 LNHDA and CDR2 SQIVND come from the germline V gene (reference sequence). The CDR3: CASRDFSGKETQYF. The CDR3 DNA reads as TGTGCCAGTAGAGACTTCTCAGGGAAAGAGACCCAGTACTTC.

Remarks on this clone: One end of the junction varies from germline; a read error may be responsible. V gene TRBV7-9 combines with J gene TRBJ2-3; 11 nucleotides line up with TRBD2. Germline lookup yields CDR1 SEHNR and CDR2 FQNEAQ (reference sequence). The CDR3 consists of 15 residues. For the CDR3, the DNA is TGTGCCAGCACCTTAGCGGGGGGGGGCACAGATACGCAGTATTTT. It specifies CASTLAGGGTDTQYF.

This clone was recorded once. The gene calls are TRBV9 and TRBJ1-6; no reliable D call. V lost 0 bases, J lost 6 bases, and 7 bases lay in between. The CDR3 covers 14 residues. Germline V gene sequence: CDR1 SGDLS, CDR2 YYNGEE. The chain's CDR3 is CASSVGPGNSPLHF. The CDR3 region has the DNA TGTGCCAGCAGCGTAGGTCCGGGTAATTCACCCCTCCACTTT.

V gene TRBV10-2 combines with J gene TRBJ2-3, with 7 bases matching TRBD1. The CDR3 spans 16 residues. Germline V gene lookup returns CDR1 WSHSY and CDR2 SAAADI. V was pared by 2 bases and J by 2 bases, with 7 bases of the junction left unmatched. The CDR3 loop reads CASSEPDRSNTDTQYF. CDR3 coding DNA: TGCGCCAGCAGTGAGCCGGACAGGTCTAACACAGATACGCAGTATTTT.